This T cell receptor beta chain is drawn from a study of blood T cell repertoires in COVID-19. As for the study in general: T cells, B-cell-depleted T cells, or PBMCs supplied cDNA or gDNA.

The CDR3 covers 15 residues. Germline assignment: CDR1 SGHTA and CDR2 FQGTGA. Trimming at V came to 6 bases and at J to 8 bases, leaving 13 bases not matched to a gene. Produced via immunoSEQ multiplex PCR; TCRdb's table is partial and in-frame only. The sample carries under 150,000 clones, more than 75% recorded once. The receptor comes from a man between 60 and 70 years old with COVID-19, enrolled during active disease. The chain uses TRBV7-3 and TRBJ2-1, with 7 bases fitting TRBD2. Sequencing input: peripheral blood. The CDR3 sequence is CASRAGREIGHEQFF. CDR3 DNA sequence: TGTGCCAGCAGGGCCGGGCGGGAGATAGGGCATGAGCAGTTCTTC.